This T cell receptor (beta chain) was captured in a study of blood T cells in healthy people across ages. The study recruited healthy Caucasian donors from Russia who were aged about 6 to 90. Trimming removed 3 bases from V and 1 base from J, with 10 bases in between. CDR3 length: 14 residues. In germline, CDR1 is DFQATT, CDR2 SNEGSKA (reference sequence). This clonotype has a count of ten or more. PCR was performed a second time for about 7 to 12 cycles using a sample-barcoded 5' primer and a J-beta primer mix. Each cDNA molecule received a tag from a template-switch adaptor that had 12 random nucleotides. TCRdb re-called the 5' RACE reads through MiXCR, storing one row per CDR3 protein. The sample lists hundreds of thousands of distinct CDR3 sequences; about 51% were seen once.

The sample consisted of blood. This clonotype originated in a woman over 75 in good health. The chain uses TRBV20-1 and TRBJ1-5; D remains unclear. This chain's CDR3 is CSARGRASNQPQHF. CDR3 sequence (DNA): TGCAGTGCTAGGGGGAGGGCGAGCAATCAGCCCCAGCATTTT.